Following are 17 T cell receptor beta chains from one sample sequenced in a study of Ad26.COV2.S vaccination and SARS-CoV-2 variants. Treatment reported: around 19 received Ad26.COV2.S at low or high dose, single or two shots; several received placebo; per-sample allocation not given. Day 63 after the first vaccine or placebo injection was the time point for sampling. Produced via immunoSEQ multiplex PCR; TCRdb's table is partial and in-frame only. This sample has 350,000 to 550,000 clones, with roughly nine tenths found just once. The specimen comprised peripheral blood, sampled in a trial of Ad26.COV2.S vaccine versus placebo. Receptors originate from a person between 18 and 65 years old who received the Ad26.COV2.S COVID-19 vaccine or a placebo.

V usage is TRBV6-5 and J usage is TRBJ2-1; the D is unclear. The V gene lost 0 bases and the J gene lost 9 bases, with 9 bases spanning the gap. Germline assignment: CDR1 MNHEY and CDR2 SVGAGI. The CDR3 extends over 13 amino acids. The CDR3 protein is CASSYSRDFEQFF. DNA of the CDR3: TGTGCCAGCAGTTACTCCAGAGATTTTGAGCAGTTCTTC.

This clone was seen once. The sample holds other DNA sequences that translate to the same CDR3. The V call is TRBV30, the J call TRBJ1-5; no clear D gene. Germline CDR1 and CDR2: GTSNPN and SVGIG (reference sequence). The CDR3 runs to 13 residues. V dropped 0 bases and J dropped 0 bases, with 3 bases sitting between them. The CDR3 spells CAWSVSSNQPQHF. The CDR3 bases are TGTGCCTGGAGTGTATCTAGCAATCAGCCCCAGCATTTT.

This chain uses TRBV2 with TRBJ2-7; D unresolved. The length of the CDR3 is 15 residues. Germline CDR1 and CDR2: SNHLY and FYNNEI. Trimming removed 3 bases from V and 0 bases from J, with 12 bases in between. The CDR3 nucleotides read TGTGCCAGCAGTGACGGAGTTATTAGCTCCTACGAGCAGTACGTC. Protein: CASSDGVISSYEQYV.

V and J are TRBV4-3 and TRBJ2-1, with TRBD2 identical over 8 bases. The CDR3 has 17 amino acids. The V and J ends lost 0 bases and 3 bases, in that order; junction bases with no gene match: 7. The germline V gene encodes CDR1 LGHNA and CDR2 YSLEER. This chain's CDR3 is CASSQDWSSGDYNEQFF. The CDR3 nucleotides read TGCGCCAGCAGCCAAGATTGGAGTAGCGGGGACTACAATGAGCAGTTCTTC.

V is TRBV6-6 and J is TRBJ1-5; D unclear. Trimming shortened V by 0 bases and J by 1 base, and 7 bases separated the two germline ends. This CDR3 comprises 15 residues. The germline V gene encodes CDR1 MNHNY and CDR2 SVGAGI (reference sequence). The CDR3 sequence is CASSYSTTSNQPQHF. The CDR3 coding sequence is TGTGCCAGCAGTTACTCGACGACAAGCAATCAGCCCCAGCATTTT.

V usage is TRBV10-3 and J usage is TRBJ1-5; D unresolved. CDR3 length: 12 amino acids. V lost 2 bases and J lost 7, with 6 bases in between. Germline CDR1 ENHRY, CDR2 SYGVKD. The CDR3 DNA follows: TGTGCCATCAGTGAGGGGCCCCAGCCCCAGCATTTT. This encodes CAISEGPQPQHF.

The chain has TRBV25-1 and TRBJ1-2, with 7 bases identical to TRBD1. The germline gives CDR1 MGHDK, CDR2 SYGVNS. CDR3 length: 15 residues. Trimming cost V 4 bases and J 2 bases; bases outside gene matches: 7. The CDR3 is CASSAYRGSNYGYTF. CDR3 bases: TGTGCCAGCAGTGCGTACAGGGGTTCAAACTATGGCTACACCTTC.

This clone appeared once. The chain combines TRBV7-2 with TRBJ2-2; tentatively, D is TRBD2 (5 bases). V was shortened by 0 bases and J by 8 bases, with 7 bases between the two germline ends. The germline gives CDR1 SGHTA, CDR2 FQGNSA. The CDR3 spans 13 residues. CDR3 amino acids: CASSLASGGELFF. The CDR3 nucleotides read TGTGCCAGCAGCTTAGCGTCGGGAGGGGAGCTGTTTTTT. The full variable domain, its missing parts supplied by reference TRBV7-2 and TRBJ2-2, is GAGVSQSPSNKVTEKGKDVELRCDPISGHTALYWYRQSLGQGLEFLIYFQGNSAPDKSGLPSDRFSAERTGGSVSTLTIQRTQQEDSAVYLCASSLASGGELFFGEGSRLTVL.

The V call is TRBV28, the J call TRBJ1-2; 10 nucleotides match TRBD1. V lost 5 bases, J lost 4 bases, and 7 bases stayed unmatched. CDR1 MDHEN and CDR2 SYDVKM come from the germline V gene. The CDR3 sequence is 15 residues long. The CDR3 nucleotides read TGTGCCAGCAGTATTACCTGGGACAGGGGCTATGGCTACACCTTC. Amino acids: CASSITWDRGYGYTF.

The chain links TRBV5-1 to TRBJ2-5; D gene ambiguous. The CDR3 has 15 amino acids. Germline assignment: CDR1 SGHRS and CDR2 YFSETQ. V dropped 0 bases and J dropped 0 bases, with 9 bases sitting between them. CDR3 DNA: TGCGCCAGCAGCTTGGCCAGGCAGTACCAAGAGACCCAGTACTTC. Translation gives CASSLARQYQETQYF.

The V gene is TRBV4-3, the J gene TRBJ1-3, with D possibly matching TRBD1 (5 bases). Germline V gives CDR1 LGHNA, CDR2 YSLEER. Trimming removed 1 base at V and 2 bases at J, with 9 bases between. The CDR3 consists of 15 residues. The CDR3 DNA is TGCGCCAGCAGCCAAGGGACAAATACTGGAAACACCATATATTTT. It codes for CASSQGTNTGNTIYF.

The chain has TRBV7-2 and TRBJ2-7; D not resolved. The ends were cut back, 1 base at V and 6 bases at J, with 4 bases in the middle. Germline V gene sequence: CDR1 SGHTA, CDR2 FQGNSA. This CDR3 contains 11 residues. The CDR3: CASSLVSEQYF. CDR3 in DNA: TGTGCCAGCAGCTTAGTTTCCGAGCAGTACTTC. Using reference TRBV7-2 and TRBJ2-7 for the parts outside the CDR3, the full variable domain is GAGVSQSPSNKVTEKGKDVELRCDPISGHTALYWYRQSLGQGLEFLIYFQGNSAPDKSGLPSDRFSAERTGGSVSTLTIQRTQQEDSAVYLCASSLVSEQYFGPGTRLTVT.

The chain employs TRBV11-1 and TRBJ2-3; TRBD2 agrees at 10 bases. V was clipped by 6 bases and J by 0 bases; unmatched bases: 6. In germline, CDR1 is SGHAT, CDR2 FQDESV (reference sequence). This CDR3 is built from 16 residues. In DNA form, the CDR3 reads TGTGCCAGCAGTACCGGACTAGCGGCTAGCACAGATACGCAGTATTTT. Translation gives CASSTGLAASTDTQYF. Variable domain in full (rest from reference TRBV11-1 and TRBJ2-3): EAEVAQSPRYKITEKSQAVAFWCDPISGHATLYWYRQILGQGPELLVQFQDESVVDDSQLPKDRFSAERLKGVDSTLKIQPAELGDSAMYLCASSTGLAASTDTQYFGPGTRLTVL.

The V gene is TRBV29-1, the J gene TRBJ1-2, with TRBD1 matching 8 bases. The CDR3 sequence is 12 residues long. V lost 7 bases and J lost 6; bases outside the gene matches: 7. Germline CDR1 is SQVTM and CDR2 is ANQGSEA. CDR3 DNA sequence: TGCAGCGCTTTGACAGGGGACCATGGCTACACCTTC. Protein sequence: CSALTGDHGYTF.

This clone was found once. This chain's CDR3 is CATSDFYRTRTNEQFF. The CDR3 DNA follows: TGTGCCACCAGTGATTTCTATCGGACTAGAACTAATGAGCAGTTCTTC. The chain is built from TRBV24-1 and TRBJ2-1, with TRBD2 matching 7 bases. The length of the CDR3 is 16 residues. Germline CDR1 and CDR2: KGHDR and SFDVKD. V was pared by 1 base and J by 7 bases, with 9 bases of the junction left unmatched.

V usage is TRBV7-6 and J usage is TRBJ2-3; D may correspond to TRBD1 or TRBD2 (7 bases each). V was cut by 5 bases and J by 4 bases, with 16 bases left in between. The CDR3 has 15 residues. Germline V gene data show CDR1 as SGHVS and CDR2 as FNYEAQ. CDR3 protein: CASSPGGGLADTQYF. As DNA, the CDR3 is TGTGCCAGCAGCCCAGGGGGGGGATTAGCAGATACGCAGTATTTT.

Notes on this clone: At one end, the junction sequence differs from germline, possibly due to a read error. This chain uses TRBV7-7 with TRBJ2-1; TRBD2 matches at 9 bases. Germline assignment: CDR1 SSHAT and CDR2 FNYEAQ (reference sequence). The CDR3 is made up of 17 amino acids. The CDR3, as DNA: TGTGCTAGCAGCTTAGTATTTTCGCGGGAGGGCCTCTATGAGCAGTTCTTC. Its translation: CASSLVFSREGLYEQFF. The whole variable domain, filled in from reference TRBV7-7 and TRBJ2-1, reads GAGVSQSPRYKVTKRGQDVTLRCDPISSHATLYWYQQALGQGPEFLTYFNYEAQPDKSGLPSDRFSAERPEGSISTLTIQRTEQRDSAMYRCASSLVFSREGLYEQFFGPGTRLTVL.